A selection of T cell receptor beta chains follows, all from one sample in a study of yellow fever vaccine responses in identical twins. MiXCR was run by TCRdb on the RT-PCR reads, yielding one entry per CDR3 protein. The repertoire holds 3,500 or so distinct CDR3 sequences, with nearly 90% as singletons. The input for sequencing was T cells from blood (PBMCs), unsorted or a sorted subset (not recorded which), taken before or after yellow fever vaccination (not recorded which). The receptors here all came from a woman under 30 who received the yellow fever vaccine. Both conserved end residues are part of each CDR3. The D gene is left open where the match is weak. Clone size is shown for a subset of rows, as once, few, many or a class of expanded clone.

>NA|TRBV29-1|NA|TRBJ2-3
TGCAGCGTTGAGAGACAGCTCTCTAGCACAGATACGCAGTATTTT
CSVERQLSSTDTQYF
>NA|TRBV29-1|NA|TRBJ1-3
TGCAGCGTACACTTCTCTGGAAACACCATATATTTT
CSVHFSGNTIYF
>TRBD1|TRBV18|NA|TRBJ2-7
TGTGCCAGCTCACCGGAAACAGGGGGCACCTACGAGCAGTACTTC
CASSPETGGTYEQYF
>NA|TRBV16|NA|TRBJ2-7
TGTGCCAGCAGCCAATTAGGGCTCCACGAGCAGTACTTC
CASSQLGLHEQYF
>NA|TRBV10-3|NA|TRBJ1-1
TGTGCCATCGGCCGGGCAGAGAACACTGAAGCTTTCTTT
CAIGRAENTEAFF
>NA|TRBV6-1|NA|TRBJ2-5
TGTGCCAGCAGTCCCGACTATTTACAGCAAGAGACCCAGTACTTC
CASSPDYLQQETQYF
>TRBD2|TRBV4-1|once|TRBJ2-7
TGCGCCAGCAGCCTCCTGATTAGCGGGAGCGACGAGCAGTACTTC
CASSLLISGSDEQYF
>NA|TRBV11-1|few|TRBJ1-6
TGTGCCAGCAGCTTAGCGGTATCGGATCGGCACTCCCTCCACTTT
CASSLAVSDRHSLHF
>TRBD1|TRBV29-1|NA|TRBJ2-3
TGCAGCGAGTACAGGGGACGTACGCAGTATTTT
CSEYRGRTQYF
>TRBD2|TRBV4-2|NA|TRBJ2-7
TGTGCCAGCAGCCTCAGTAGCGGGGGATCCTACGAGCAGTACTTC
CASSLSSGGSYEQYF
>TRBD1|TRBV5-6|NA|TRBJ2-7
TGTGCCAGCAGCGCAGGCGACAGGGGTGACGAGCAGTACTTC
CASSAGDRGDEQYF
>NA|TRBV10-3|NA|TRBJ2-7
TGTGCCATCAGTGAAGATCACTACGAGCAGTACTTC
CAISEDHYEQYF
>TRBD2|TRBV18|NA|TRBJ2-5
TGTGCCAGCTCTCTAGCGGGGCCTCAAGAGACCCAGTACTTC
CASSLAGPQETQYF
>TRBD2|TRBV11-1|NA|TRBJ2-1
TGTGCCAGCAGCACCACCAGCGGGAGGGCCTTTAATGAGCAGTTCTTC
CASSTTSGRAFNEQFF
>NA|TRBV4-3|NA|TRBJ2-1
TGCGCCAGCAGCCAAGTGGAGGGGGCTAGCGGGTATGAGCAGTTCTTC
CASSQVEGASGYEQFF
>NA|TRBV29-1|NA|TRBJ1-1
TGCAGCGTTGACTGTCGGGCTTTCTTT
CSVDCRAFF
>NA|TRBV28|NA|TRBJ2-7
TGTGCCAGCAGCACGGACAGTGTGGGATCCTACGAGCAGTACTTC
CASSTDSVGSYEQYF
>NA|TRBV19|NA|TRBJ2-3
TGTGCCAGTAGTATAAAGGAGGGCACAGATACGCAGTATTTT
CASSIKEGTDTQYF
>NA|TRBV4-3|NA|TRBJ1-2
TGCGCCAGCAGCCAAGACCAGACAGCTTCCGGCTACACCTTC
CASSQDQTASGYTF
>NA|TRBV18|NA|TRBJ2-2
TGTGCCAGCTGTGCTAGCAGGAACACCGGGGAGCTGTTTTTT
CASCASRNTGELFF
>TRBD1|TRBV29-1|NA|TRBJ1-5
TGCAGCGTGCGTACAGGGGCGGGTCAGCCCCAGCATTTT
CSVRTGAGQPQHF
>TRBD1|TRBV18|NA|TRBJ2-5
TGTGCCAGCTCACCTATCACAGGGGGCCCCGGAGAGACCCAGTACTTC
CASSPITGGPGETQYF
>TRBD1|TRBV5-1|NA|TRBJ1-1
TGCGCCAGCAGGCCTGACAGGGTCGGCACTGAAGCTTTCTTT
CASRPDRVGTEAFF
>TRBD2|TRBV15|NA|TRBJ2-5
TGTGCCACCAGCAGGGGACTAGCGGGAAAAATAGAGACCCAGTACTTC
CATSRGLAGKIETQYF
>NA|TRBV10-1|NA|TRBJ1-1
TGCGCCAGCAGTGAGTCTATCGGGATGAACACTGAAGCTTTCTTT
CASSESIGMNTEAFF
>NA|TRBV20-1|NA|TRBJ2-7
TGCAGTGCTAGTGGAGCGGGCTCCTACGAGCAGTACTTC
CSASGAGSYEQYF
>NA|TRBV7-9|NA|TRBJ2-7
TGTGCCAGCACCCTAGACACAACCTACGAGCAGTACTTC
CASTLDTTYEQYF
>TRBD1|TRBV5-6|NA|TRBJ2-3
TGTGCCAGCAGCTGGCAGGGGGACACAGATACGCAGTATTTT
CASSWQGDTDTQYF
>NA|TRBV5-1|NA|TRBJ2-2
TGCGCCAGCAGCTGGGGGACGGCCACCGGGGAGCTGTTTTTT
CASSWGTATGELFF
>TRBD1|TRBV10-3|NA|TRBJ1-3
TGTGCCATCAGCGGACAGGGCCGCTCTGGAAACACCATATATTTT
CAISGQGRSGNTIYF
>NA|TRBV28|NA|TRBJ2-3
TGTGCCACTCGGGACTCCCAGGCGGGTGGCACAGATACGCAGTATTTT
CATRDSQAGGTDTQYF
>TRBD2|TRBV15|NA|TRBJ2-1
TGTGCCACCAGCGGTAGCGGGGGCGCCTACAATGAGCAGTTCTTC
CATSGSGGAYNEQFF
>NA|TRBV7-3|NA|TRBJ1-2
TGTGCCAGCAGCTTAAGAACTTACGGCTACACCTTC
CASSLRTYGYTF
>NA|TRBV29-1|NA|TRBJ2-1
TGCAGCGTTGAGGAGTTCTGGTCAGTCATCTACAATGAGCAGTTCTTC
CSVEEFWSVIYNEQFF
>NA|TRBV25-1|NA|TRBJ2-6
TGTGCCAGCAATCCAGCCTTAACTGGGGCCAACGTCCTGACTTTC
CASNPALTGANVLTF
>NA|TRBV24-1|NA|TRBJ2-5
TGTGCCACCAGTGTGGGGGGACAGTCGGGAAGGAAGACCCAGTACTTC
CATSVGGQSGRKTQYF
>NA|TRBV10-3|once|TRBJ1-2
TGTGCCATCATGACCAATCTAGGCTACACCTTC
CAIMTNLGYTF
>NA|TRBV5-1|NA|TRBJ1-1
TGCGCCAGCAGCTTCCCTACGGGGGGAGGGAACACTGAAGCTTTCTTT
CASSFPTGGGNTEAFF
>NA|TRBV4-1|few|TRBJ2-7
TGCGCCAGCAGCCAAGAGTACGAGACAGGTGCCTACGAGCAGTACTTC
CASSQEYETGAYEQYF
>NA|TRBV12-3/TRBV12-4|NA|TRBJ2-1
TGTGCCAGCAGTCAGGGTAGCTCCTACAATGAGCAGTTCTTC
CASSQGSSYNEQFF
>NA|TRBV6-6|NA|TRBJ2-1
TGTGCCAGCAGTTACGGTGGCAGTTACAATGAGCAGTTCTTC
CASSYGGSYNEQFF
>TRBD2|TRBV18|NA|TRBJ2-1
TGTGCCACCCTCCGGGGGGGGCCCCTCAATGAGCAGTTCTTC
CATLRGGPLNEQFF
>TRBD1|TRBV7-9|NA|TRBJ2-7
TGTGCCAGCAACCGACAGGGAGACGAGCAGTACTTC
CASNRQGDEQYF
>NA|TRBV4-3|NA|TRBJ2-4
TGCGCCAGCAGCCCGGAAAGGTCCCTGGGCATTCAGTACTTC
CASSPERSLGIQYF
>TRBD1|TRBV29-1|few|TRBJ1-5
TGCAGCGTTGAATCAGGGGGCGGTCAGCCCCAGCATTTT
CSVESGGGQPQHF
>TRBD1|TRBV13|once|TRBJ2-7
TGTGCCAGCACGGACAGGGGAGTGAACGAGCAGTACTTC
CASTDRGVNEQYF
>NA|TRBV14|NA|TRBJ2-1
TGTGCCAACCGGGGCAATGAGCAGTTCTTC
CANRGNEQFF
>NA|TRBV11-1|NA|TRBJ1-1
TGTGCCAGCAGCTCATTCGAACCGGCTGAAGCTTTCTTT
CASSSFEPAEAFF